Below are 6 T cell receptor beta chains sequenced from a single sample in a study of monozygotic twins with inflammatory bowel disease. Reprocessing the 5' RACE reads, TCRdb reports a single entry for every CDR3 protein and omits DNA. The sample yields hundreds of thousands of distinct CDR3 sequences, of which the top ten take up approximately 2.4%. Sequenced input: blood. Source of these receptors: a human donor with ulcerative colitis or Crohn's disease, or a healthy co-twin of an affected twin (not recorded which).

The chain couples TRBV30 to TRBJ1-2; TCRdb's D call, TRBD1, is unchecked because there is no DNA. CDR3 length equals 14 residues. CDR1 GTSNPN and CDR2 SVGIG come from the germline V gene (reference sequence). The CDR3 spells CAWAPGQGNYGYTF.

Here the CDR3 reads CASSETAFTDTQYF. This chain uses TRBV6-4 with TRBJ2-3. Germline lookup yields CDR1 MRHNA and CDR2 SNTAGT. CDR3 length: 14 residues.

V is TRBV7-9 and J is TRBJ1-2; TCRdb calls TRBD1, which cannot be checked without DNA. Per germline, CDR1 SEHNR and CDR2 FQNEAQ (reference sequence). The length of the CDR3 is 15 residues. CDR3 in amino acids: CASSLGTATGYGYTF.

CDR3 sequence reads: CASYRGEPGSYNEQFF. The rearrangement uses TRBV7-9 and TRBJ2-1; TCRdb selects TRBD1, and the lack of DNA leaves this call unchecked. Germline loops: CDR1 SEHNR, CDR2 FQNEAQ (reference sequence). The CDR3 is made up of 16 amino acids.

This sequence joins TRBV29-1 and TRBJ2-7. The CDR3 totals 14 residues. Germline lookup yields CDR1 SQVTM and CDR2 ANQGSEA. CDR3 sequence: CSAGTDLLSYEQYF.

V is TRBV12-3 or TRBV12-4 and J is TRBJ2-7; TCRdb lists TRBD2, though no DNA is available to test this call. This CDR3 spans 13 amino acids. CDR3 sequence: CASSIGLPYEQYF.